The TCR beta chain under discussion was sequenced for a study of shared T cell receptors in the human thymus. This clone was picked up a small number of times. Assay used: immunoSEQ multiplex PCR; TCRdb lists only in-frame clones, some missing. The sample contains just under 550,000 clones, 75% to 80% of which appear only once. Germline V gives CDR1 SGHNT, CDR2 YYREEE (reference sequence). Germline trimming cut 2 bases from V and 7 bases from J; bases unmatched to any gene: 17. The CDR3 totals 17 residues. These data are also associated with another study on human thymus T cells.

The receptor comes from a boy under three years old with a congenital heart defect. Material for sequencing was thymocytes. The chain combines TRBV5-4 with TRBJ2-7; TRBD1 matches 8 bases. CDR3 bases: TGTGCCAGCAGCTTTGGGGTGCGACCTGCAGGGGGCCGGGAGCAGTACTTC. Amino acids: CASSFGVRPAGGREQYF.